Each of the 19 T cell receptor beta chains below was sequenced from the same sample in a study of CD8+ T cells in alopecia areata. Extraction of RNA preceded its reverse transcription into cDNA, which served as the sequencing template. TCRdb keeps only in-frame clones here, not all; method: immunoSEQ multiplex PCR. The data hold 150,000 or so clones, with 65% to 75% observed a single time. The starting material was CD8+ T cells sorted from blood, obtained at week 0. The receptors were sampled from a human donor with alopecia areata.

CDR3 sequence: CAIAGLAGTGELFF. The CDR3 DNA reads TGTGCCATTGCGGGACTAGCGGGTACCGGGGAGCTGTTTTTT. The genes are TRBV10-3 and TRBJ2-2; TRBD2 aligns across 12 bases. The CDR3 is made up of 14 amino acids. The J segment lost 5 bases and the V segment lost 9 bases, leaving 4 bases of the junction unmatched. Germline lookup yields CDR1 ENHRY and CDR2 SYGVKD.

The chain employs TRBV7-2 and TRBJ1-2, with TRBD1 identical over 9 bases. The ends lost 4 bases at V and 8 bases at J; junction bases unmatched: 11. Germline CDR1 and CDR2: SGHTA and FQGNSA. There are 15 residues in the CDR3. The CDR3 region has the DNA TGTGCCAGCAGCTCCAATACCGGGACAGGGAACGGCTACACCTTC. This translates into CASSSNTGTGNGYTF.

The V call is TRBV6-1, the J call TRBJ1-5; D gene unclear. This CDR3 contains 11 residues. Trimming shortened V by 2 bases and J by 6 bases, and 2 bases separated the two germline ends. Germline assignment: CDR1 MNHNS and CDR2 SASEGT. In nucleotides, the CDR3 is TGTGCCAGCAGTGAAATTCAGCCCCAGCATTTT. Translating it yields CASSEIQPQHF.

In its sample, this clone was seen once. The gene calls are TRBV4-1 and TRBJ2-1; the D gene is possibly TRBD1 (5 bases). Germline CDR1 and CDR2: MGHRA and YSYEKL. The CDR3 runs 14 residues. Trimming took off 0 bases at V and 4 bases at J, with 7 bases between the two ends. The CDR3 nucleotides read TGCGCCAGCAGCCAAGAGGCAGGGTACAATGAGCAGTTCTTC. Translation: CASSQEAGYNEQFF.

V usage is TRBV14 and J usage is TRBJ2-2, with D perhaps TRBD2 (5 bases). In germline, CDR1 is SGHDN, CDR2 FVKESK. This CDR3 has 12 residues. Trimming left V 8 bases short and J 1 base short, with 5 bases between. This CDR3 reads CASGGNTGELFF. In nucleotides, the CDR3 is TGTGCCAGCGGAGGGAACACCGGGGAGCTGTTTTTT.

This chain's CDR3 is CASSFGTLLTF. Here the CDR3 DNA reads TGCGCCAGCAGCTTCGGGACCCTCCTGACTTTC. The V call is TRBV5-1, the J call TRBJ2-6; the D gene could be TRBD1 or TRBD2 (5 bases each). V was cut by 2 bases and J by 14 bases, with 8 bases left in between. Germline loops: CDR1 SGHRS, CDR2 YFSETQ. The CDR3 extends over 11 amino acids.

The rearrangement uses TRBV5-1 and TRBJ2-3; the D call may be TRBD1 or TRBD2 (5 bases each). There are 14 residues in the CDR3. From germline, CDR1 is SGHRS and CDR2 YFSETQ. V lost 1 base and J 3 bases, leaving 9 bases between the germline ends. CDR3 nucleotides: TGCGCCAGCAGCTTGCGGGACCTAACAGATACGCAGTATTTT. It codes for CASSLRDLTDTQYF. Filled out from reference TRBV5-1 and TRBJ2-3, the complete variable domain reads KAGVTQTPRYLIKTRGQQVTLSCSPISGHRSVSWYQQTPGQGLQFLFEYFSETQRNKGNFPGRFSGRQFSNSRSEMNVSTLELGDSALYLCASSLRDLTDTQYFGPGTRLTVL.

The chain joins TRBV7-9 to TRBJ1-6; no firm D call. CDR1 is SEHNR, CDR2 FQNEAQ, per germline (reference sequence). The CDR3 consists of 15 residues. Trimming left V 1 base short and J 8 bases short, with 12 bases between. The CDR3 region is CASSLVAILDSPLHF. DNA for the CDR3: TGTGCCAGCAGCTTAGTGGCAATCCTGGATTCACCCCTCCACTTT.

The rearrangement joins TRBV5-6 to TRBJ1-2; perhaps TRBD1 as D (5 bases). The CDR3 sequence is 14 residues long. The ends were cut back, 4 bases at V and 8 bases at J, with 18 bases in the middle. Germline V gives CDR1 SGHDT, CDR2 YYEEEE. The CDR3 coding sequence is TGTGCCAGCAGCGCTGGACTCCCGGGGGACGGCTACACCTTC. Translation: CASSAGLPGDGYTF.

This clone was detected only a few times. The CDR3 DNA follows: TGCAGCGTCGCCCTGACAGGATACGAGCAGTACTTC. Its protein product is CSVALTGYEQYF. V and J are TRBV29-1 and TRBJ2-7, with a weak D call TRBD1 (6 bases). CDR1 and CDR2 from the germline V gene are SQVTM and ANQGSEA. Trimming stripped 6 bases from V and 4 bases from J, with 13 bases between. The CDR3 runs 12 residues.

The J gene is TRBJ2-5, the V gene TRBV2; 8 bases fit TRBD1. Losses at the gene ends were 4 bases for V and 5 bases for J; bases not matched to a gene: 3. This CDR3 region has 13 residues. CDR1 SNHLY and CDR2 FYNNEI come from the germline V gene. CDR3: CASSGTGGETQYF. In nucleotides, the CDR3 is TGTGCCAGCAGTGGAACAGGGGGGGAGACCCAGTACTTC.

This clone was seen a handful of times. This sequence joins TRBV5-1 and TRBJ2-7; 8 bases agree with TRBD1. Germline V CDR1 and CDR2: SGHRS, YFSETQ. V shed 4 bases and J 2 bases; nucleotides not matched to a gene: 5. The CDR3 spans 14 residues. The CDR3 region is CASSPDRAAYEQYF. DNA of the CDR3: TGCGCCAGCAGCCCGGACAGGGCCGCCTACGAGCAGTACTTC.

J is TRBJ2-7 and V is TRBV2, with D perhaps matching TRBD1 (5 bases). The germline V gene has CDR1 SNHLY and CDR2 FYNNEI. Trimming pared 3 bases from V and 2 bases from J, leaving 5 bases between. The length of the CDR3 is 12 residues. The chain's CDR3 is CASSDRAYEQYF. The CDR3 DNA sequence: TGTGCCAGCAGTGACAGGGCCTACGAGCAGTACTTC.

The CDR3 spells CASSVVGVNTGELFF. The CDR3 DNA reads TGTGCCAGCAGCGTAGTAGGGGTCAACACCGGGGAGCTGTTTTTT. This chain links TRBV9 with TRBJ2-2; tentative D call: TRBD1 (5 bases). The CDR3 spans 15 residues. CDR1 and CDR2 (germline): SGDLS, YYNGEE. V was shortened by 0 bases and J by 2 bases, with 8 bases between the two germline ends.

The chain's CDR3 is CASSGSGGASGSTDTQYF. CDR3 coding DNA: TGTGCCAGCAGCGGTAGCGGGGGGGCATCGGGTAGCACAGATACGCAGTATTTT. V usage is TRBV9 and J usage is TRBJ2-3; 11 bases agree with TRBD2. With V trimmed by 3 bases and J by 0 bases, 9 bases remained unmatched. The CDR3 extends over 18 amino acids. Germline V gene sequence: CDR1 SGDLS, CDR2 YYNGEE.

CDR3 region: CASSGRDRVYLSAGANVLTF. CDR3 bases: TGTGCCAGCAGTGGACGGGACAGGGTTTACCTCTCCGCGGGGGCCAACGTCCTGACTTTC. The gene calls are TRBV27 and TRBJ2-6; 9 bases are a match to TRBD1. CDR1 is MNHEY and CDR2 is SMNVEV in the germline V gene (reference sequence). Trimming cost V 5 bases and J 4 bases; bases outside gene matches: 18. CDR3 length: 20 residues.

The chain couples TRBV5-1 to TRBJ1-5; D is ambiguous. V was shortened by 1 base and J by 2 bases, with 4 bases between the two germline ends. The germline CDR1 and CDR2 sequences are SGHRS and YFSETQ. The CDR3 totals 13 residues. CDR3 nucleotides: TGCGCCAGCAGCTTGCAGGGCAATCAGCCCCAGCATTTT. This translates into CASSLQGNQPQHF. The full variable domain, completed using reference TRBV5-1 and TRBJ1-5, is KAGVTQTPRYLIKTRGQQVTLSCSPISGHRSVSWYQQTPGQGLQFLFEYFSETQRNKGNFPGRFSGRQFSNSRSEMNVSTLELGDSALYLCASSLQGNQPQHFGDGTRLSIL.

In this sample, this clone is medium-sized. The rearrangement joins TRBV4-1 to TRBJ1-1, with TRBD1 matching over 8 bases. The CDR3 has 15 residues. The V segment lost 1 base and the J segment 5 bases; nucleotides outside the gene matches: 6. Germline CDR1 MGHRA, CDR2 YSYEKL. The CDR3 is CASSQAVTGVTEAFF. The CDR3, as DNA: TGCGCCAGCAGCCAAGCTGTGACAGGGGTAACTGAAGCTTTCTTT.

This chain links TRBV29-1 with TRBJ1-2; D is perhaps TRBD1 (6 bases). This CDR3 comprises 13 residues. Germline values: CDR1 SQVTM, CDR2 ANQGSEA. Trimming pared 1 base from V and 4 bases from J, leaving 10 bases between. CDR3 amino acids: CSVEGGAPYGYTF. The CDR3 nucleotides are TGCAGCGTTGAAGGGGGGGCCCCCTATGGCTACACCTTC.